A selection of T cell receptor beta chains follows, all from one sample in a study of cytomegalovirus exposure and HLA in healthy donors. Produced via immunoSEQ multiplex PCR; TCRdb's table is partial and in-frame only. The sample includes under 110,000 clones, 60% to 85% of them seen just once. Material for sequencing was PBMCs. These receptors were collected from a man aged 50 or older in good health and CMV-seronegative. Each CDR3 is given with its conserved first and last residue. Fields, in order: CDR3 protein, CDR3 DNA, CDR3 length, J gene, clone size, D gene, V gene. The D gene is left open where the match is weak. Clone size appears in some rows only: once, few, many, or a class for an expanded clone.

CASSISRDSYYEQYF	TGTGCCAGTAGTATTTCACGCGACAGTTACTACGAGCAGTACTTC	15	TRBJ2-7	.	.	TRBV19
CASRPTSGRDTGELFF	TGTGCCAGCCGGCCGACTAGCGGGAGAGACACCGGGGAGCTGTTTTTT	16	TRBJ2-2	.	TRBD2	TRBV19
CASSPGRTYEQYF	TGTGCCAGCAGTCCTGGGAGGACCTACGAGCAGTACTTC	13	TRBJ2-7	.	.	TRBV7-9
CASRKTGSSYEQYF	TGTGCCAGCAGAAAGACAGGGAGCTCCTACGAGCAGTACTTC	14	TRBJ2-7	.	TRBD1	TRBV28
CASSLGSVAGGLYTQYF	TGTGCCAGCAGCTTAGGATCAGTAGCGGGAGGTCTATATACGCAGTATTTT	17	TRBJ2-3	.	TRBD2	TRBV7-8
CASSVTSGGTDTQYF	TGTGCCAGCAGCGTGACTAGCGGGGGAACAGATACGCAGTATTTT	15	TRBJ2-3	.	TRBD2	TRBV9
CASSRQGSNTGELFF	TGTGCCAGCAGCCGACAGGGCTCGAACACCGGGGAGCTGTTTTTT	15	TRBJ2-2	.	TRBD1	TRBV6-4
CASRGAYEQYF	TGTGCCAGCAGAGGGGCTTACGAGCAGTACTTC	11	TRBJ2-7	once	.	TRBV7-9
CASSSFPGQGAYEQYF	TGTGCCAGCAGTTCCTTTCCGGGACAGGGGGCCTACGAGCAGTACTTC	16	TRBJ2-7	.	TRBD1	TRBV28
CASSIATASTDTQYF	TGTGCCAGTAGTATAGCCACAGCAAGCACAGATACGCAGTATTTT	15	TRBJ2-3	.	.	TRBV19
CASWTSGGRGEQYF	TGTGCCAGCTGGACTAGCGGGGGCCGAGGGGAGCAGTACTTC	14	TRBJ2-7	few	TRBD2	TRBV2
CASHRTGEGTDTQYF	TGCGCCAGCCACCGGACAGGGGAAGGCACAGATACGCAGTATTTT	15	TRBJ2-3	.	TRBD1	TRBV5-1
CASSDRRAVYEQYF	TGTGCCAGCAGTGACCGGCGGGCCGTCTACGAGCAGTACTTC	14	TRBJ2-7	.	.	TRBV2
CASSDPGRMNTEAFF	TGTGCCAGCAGTGACCCGGGTCGTATGAACACTGAAGCTTTCTTT	15	TRBJ1-1	.	.	TRBV6-1
CASSLGRGYEQFF	TGTGCCAGCAGCTTGGGCAGGGGTTATGAGCAGTTCTTC	13	TRBJ2-1	few	.	TRBV5-6
CASSLSQQVRTEAFF	TGTGCCAGTAGTCTCTCTCAACAGGTCCGGACTGAAGCTTTCTTT	15	TRBJ1-1	.	.	TRBV19
CASSPDWDEQYF	TGTGCCAGCAGCCCGGACTGGGACGAGCAGTACTTC	12	TRBJ2-7	few	.	TRBV5-4